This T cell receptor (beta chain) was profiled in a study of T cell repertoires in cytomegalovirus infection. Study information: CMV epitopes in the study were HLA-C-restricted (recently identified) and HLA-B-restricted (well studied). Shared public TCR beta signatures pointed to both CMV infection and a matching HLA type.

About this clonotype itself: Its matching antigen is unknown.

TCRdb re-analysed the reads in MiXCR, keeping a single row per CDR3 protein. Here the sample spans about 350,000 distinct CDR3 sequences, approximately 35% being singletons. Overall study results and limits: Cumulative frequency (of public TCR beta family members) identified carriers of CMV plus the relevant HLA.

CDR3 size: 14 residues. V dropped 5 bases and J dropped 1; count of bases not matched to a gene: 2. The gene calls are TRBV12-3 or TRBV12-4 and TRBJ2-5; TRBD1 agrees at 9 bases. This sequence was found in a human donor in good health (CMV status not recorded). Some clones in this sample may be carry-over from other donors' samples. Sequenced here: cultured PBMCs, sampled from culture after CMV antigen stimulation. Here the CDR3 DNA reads TGTGCCAGCAGTGGGACAGGGACCCAAGAGACCCAGTACTTC. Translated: CASSGTGTQETQYF.